These 8 T cell receptor beta chains came from one sample sequenced in a study of blood T cell repertoires in COVID-19. TCRdb keeps only in-frame clones here, not all; method: immunoSEQ multiplex PCR. The sample includes just over 350,000 clones, approximately 84% of them seen just once. The sequenced material came from PBMCs or T cells enriched from blood (not recorded which). These receptors originate from a woman in her 30s who had recovered from COVID-19.

V gene TRBV5-1 combines with J gene TRBJ2-2; a weak D match, TRBD2 (5 bases). The CDR3 consists of 13 residues. In germline, CDR1 is SGHRS, CDR2 YFSETQ. The ends were cut back, 5 bases at V and 3 bases at J, with 8 bases in the middle. CDR3 DNA sequence: TGCGCCAGCAGAATCGGGGACACCGGGGAGCTGTTTTTT. Amino acid sequence: CASRIGDTGELFF. Full variable domain (outside the CDR3, taken from reference TRBV5-1 and TRBJ2-2): KAGVTQTPRYLIKTRGQQVTLSCSPISGHRSVSWYQQTPGQGLQFLFEYFSETQRNKGNFPGRFSGRQFSNSRSEMNVSTLELGDSALYLCASRIGDTGELFFGEGSRLTVL.

V gene TRBV4-1 combines with J gene TRBJ2-1; 8 positions agree with TRBD2. The V gene's germline CDR1 is MGHRA and CDR2 YSYEKL. Trimming took 3 bases from V and 2 from J; bases not matched to a gene: 6. This CDR3 is built from 16 residues. This CDR3 reads CASSQGSGRTYNEQFF. The CDR3 region has the DNA TGCGCCAGCAGCCAGGGGAGCGGGAGAACCTACAATGAGCAGTTCTTC.

This chain connects TRBV13 to TRBJ1-6; 9 bases match TRBD1. The length of the CDR3 is 16 residues. The V gene's germline CDR1 is PRHDT and CDR2 FYEKMQ (reference sequence). Losses at the gene ends were 2 bases for V and 9 bases for J; bases not matched to a gene: 8. Here the CDR3 reads CASSLSRTGESSPLHF. For the CDR3, the DNA is TGTGCCAGCAGCTTAAGCAGGACAGGGGAAAGTTCACCCCTCCACTTT.

A single count supports this clone. The rearrangement links TRBV12-5 to TRBJ2-7; no clear D. The V end was cut by 5 bases, the J end by 2 bases, with 10 bases between. The length of the CDR3 is 13 residues. The V gene's germline CDR1 is LGHNT and CDR2 FRNRAP. The DNA for the CDR3 is TGTGCTAGTGGTCAGTTACCTCCCTACGAGCAGTACTTC. Translating gives CASGQLPPYEQYF.

The chain uses TRBV29-1 and TRBJ1-1; a weak D match, TRBD1 (5 bases). Trimming took 7 bases from V and 1 from J, leaving 16 bases between them. Germline CDR1 reads SQVTM; CDR2 reads ANQGSEA. This CDR3 region has 14 residues. CDR3 residues: CSAVLTGRNTEAFF. In DNA, the CDR3 is TGCAGCGCCGTTTTAACAGGACGGAACACTGAAGCTTTCTTT. Filled out from reference TRBV29-1 and TRBJ1-1, the complete variable domain reads SAVISQKPSRDICQRGTSLTIQCQVDSQVTMMFWYRQQPGQSLTLIATANQGSEATYESGFVIDKFPISRPNLTFSTLTVSNMSPEDSSIYLCSAVLTGRNTEAFFGQGTRLTVV.

V is TRBV7-2 and J is TRBJ2-1; 13 nucleotides match TRBD2. V was pared by 6 bases and J by 11 bases, with 10 bases of the junction left unmatched. Per the germline V gene, CDR1 is SGHTA and CDR2 is FQGNSA. This CDR3 comprises 15 residues. CDR3 bases: TGTGCCAGCAGGCCCAGTGGGACTAGCGGGGCCAAGCAGTTCTTC. Protein: CASRPSGTSGAKQFF.

The V call is TRBV5-4, the J call TRBJ2-6; 7 nucleotides agree with TRBD1. With V trimmed by 2 bases and J by 3 bases, 2 bases remained unmatched. Germline CDR1 and CDR2: SGHNT and YYREEE (reference sequence). This CDR3 spans 15 amino acids. The CDR3 DNA sequence: TGTGCCAGCAGCTTTAGGGGGCATGGGGCCAACGTCCTGACTTTC. Its translation: CASSFRGHGANVLTF.

This chain connects TRBV5-1 to TRBJ2-1; D not resolved. Germline V CDR1 and CDR2: SGHRS, YFSETQ. Deletions cut 5 bases from V and 5 bases from J, with 23 bases between. The CDR3 sequence is 17 residues long. The CDR3 nucleotides are TGCGCCAGCAGATTCTTTGGCCTAGGAGAACCGGACAATGAGCAGTTCTTC. This translates into CASRFFGLGEPDNEQFF.